This is a list of T cell receptor beta chains from one sample in a study of early T cells in non-severe SARS-CoV-2 infection. MiXCR, run by TCRdb on the 5' RACE reads, gives a single entry per CDR3 protein. The table lists some 62,000 distinct CDR3 sequences, roughly a tenth of them singletons. Material for sequencing was whole blood. These receptors all come from an adult who was a healthcare worker with PCR-confirmed SARS-CoV-2 infection or an uninfected control (not recorded which). Each CDR3 is given with its conserved first and last residue. Fields, in order: J gene, V gene, clone size, CDR3 protein. Clone size is given for some rows only: seen once, a few or many times, or a class if the clone is expanded.

j_gene: TRBJ1-1; v_gene: TRBV5-5; abundance: few; CDR3aa: CASSLQGAVDTEAFF
j_gene: TRBJ1-5; v_gene: TRBV20-1; abundance: many; CDR3aa: CSTGRQNQPQHF
j_gene: TRBJ1-3; v_gene: TRBV12-3/TRBV12-4; abundance: many; CDR3aa: CASRIGSGNTIYF
j_gene: TRBJ1-1; v_gene: TRBV11-1; abundance: few; CDR3aa: CASKRRENTEAFF
j_gene: TRBJ1-1; v_gene: TRBV18; abundance: .; CDR3aa: CASSPVDRKNAEAFF
j_gene: TRBJ1-1; v_gene: TRBV7-9; abundance: .; CDR3aa: CASSLTPGDGEAFF
j_gene: TRBJ2-2; v_gene: TRBV9; abundance: .; CDR3aa: CASKEDGNTGELFF
j_gene: TRBJ1-6; v_gene: TRBV5-8; abundance: many; CDR3aa: CASRPPGGLGSPLHF
j_gene: TRBJ2-1; v_gene: TRBV7-2; abundance: few; CDR3aa: CASSLGDSRNEQFF
j_gene: TRBJ2-1; v_gene: TRBV18; abundance: .; CDR3aa: CASSPVSYNEQFF
j_gene: TRBJ2-3; v_gene: TRBV11-2; abundance: .; CDR3aa: CASSLAGITQYF
j_gene: TRBJ1-6; v_gene: TRBV9; abundance: many; CDR3aa: CASSVARTAMNSPLHF
j_gene: TRBJ2-1; v_gene: TRBV5-1; abundance: many; CDR3aa: CASSLSPTGVYNEQFF
j_gene: TRBJ1-1; v_gene: TRBV6-6; abundance: few; CDR3aa: CASRWEGKNTEAFF
j_gene: TRBJ2-5; v_gene: TRBV4-1; abundance: .; CDR3aa: CASSRKPPGGETQYF
j_gene: TRBJ1-2; v_gene: TRBV30; abundance: .; CDR3aa: CAYRPAPLYGYTF
j_gene: TRBJ2-4; v_gene: TRBV12-3/TRBV12-4; abundance: many; CDR3aa: CASSVTGTGAKNIQYF
j_gene: TRBJ2-3; v_gene: TRBV4-2; abundance: .; CDR3aa: CASSRERLAGGPTDTQYF
j_gene: TRBJ1-3; v_gene: TRBV6-6; abundance: many; CDR3aa: CASSYSSQQGLGNGIYF
j_gene: TRBJ1-1; v_gene: TRBV10-3; abundance: .; CDR3aa: CASGLSQGGMNTEAFF
j_gene: TRBJ1-1; v_gene: TRBV4-1; abundance: .; CDR3aa: CASSQEGTRNTEAFF
j_gene: TRBJ1-1; v_gene: TRBV14; abundance: many; CDR3aa: CASSQGGGNTEAFF
j_gene: TRBJ1-1; v_gene: TRBV20-1; abundance: many; CDR3aa: CSAAGKNTEAFF
j_gene: TRBJ1-2; v_gene: TRBV6-5; abundance: many; CDR3aa: CASRQGDGYTF
j_gene: TRBJ2-5; v_gene: TRBV20-1; abundance: few; CDR3aa: CSAGWTQETQYF
j_gene: TRBJ2-1; v_gene: TRBV4-1; abundance: few; CDR3aa: CASSQSGLAAYNEQFF
j_gene: TRBJ1-6; v_gene: TRBV6-5; abundance: .; CDR3aa: CASSARTEINSPLHF
j_gene: TRBJ1-2; v_gene: TRBV28; abundance: few; CDR3aa: CASTPPGIYGYTF
j_gene: TRBJ2-1; v_gene: TRBV7-2; abundance: .; CDR3aa: CASNRDISSYNEQFF
j_gene: TRBJ1-5; v_gene: TRBV5-5; abundance: .; CDR3aa: CASSRQGGNQPQHF
j_gene: TRBJ2-4; v_gene: TRBV7-2; abundance: .; CDR3aa: CASSSPSMGRLAKNIQYF
j_gene: TRBJ1-4; v_gene: TRBV30; abundance: few; CDR3aa: CAWNSDPNEKLFF
j_gene: TRBJ2-1; v_gene: TRBV29-1; abundance: many; CDR3aa: CSVVAVSYNEQFF
j_gene: TRBJ1-6; v_gene: TRBV11-2; abundance: many; CDR3aa: CASSPRLTGTGGKSPLHF
j_gene: TRBJ2-5; v_gene: TRBV20-1; abundance: few; CDR3aa: CSASPSRGSVTQYF
j_gene: TRBJ1-5; v_gene: TRBV5-1; abundance: many; CDR3aa: CASSFSGRNQPQHF
j_gene: TRBJ2-1; v_gene: TRBV5-6; abundance: many; CDR3aa: CASRSNREQFF
j_gene: TRBJ1-2; v_gene: TRBV18; abundance: many; CDR3aa: CASSPPTVGGYTF
j_gene: TRBJ2-2; v_gene: TRBV19; abundance: few; CDR3aa: CATNRGLGTTGELFF
j_gene: TRBJ2-1; v_gene: TRBV4-1; abundance: .; CDR3aa: CASSQDLWDGQFF
j_gene: TRBJ2-3; v_gene: TRBV6-5; abundance: many; CDR3aa: CASSSTGTGVAYTQYF